These 28 T cell receptor beta chains originate from one sample sequenced in a study of cytomegalovirus exposure and HLA in healthy donors. 13 Jbeta primers and 60 Vbeta primers were used for the PCR. Clones were read by immunoSEQ multiplex PCR, and TCRdb kept only the in-frame ones, dropping some. This sample has about 110,000 clones, with less than 70% found just once. The sample consisted of PBMCs. These receptor sequences come from a woman in her thirties in good health and CMV-seronegative.

This rearrangement joins TRBV9 to TRBJ2-3; TRBD1 agrees at 7 bases. Germline V gene lookup returns CDR1 SGDLS and CDR2 YYNGEE. The CDR3 loop spans 13 amino acids. The V and J ends lost 3 bases and 15 bases, in that order; junction bases with no gene match: 13. The CDR3 DNA sequence: TGTGCCAGCAGCGCCAAAACAGGGGCCCAGCTATATTTT. Translating gives CASSAKTGAQLYF.

The V and J genes are TRBV27 and TRBJ2-5, with TRBD2 matching 7 bases. Germline V lookup: CDR1 MNHEY, CDR2 SMNVEV (reference sequence). There are 13 residues in the CDR3. V lost 8 bases to trimming and J lost 3 bases; unmatched junction nucleotides: 6. CDR3 region: CASHGLGKETQYF. CDR3 nucleotide sequence: TGTGCCAGCCACGGACTAGGCAAAGAGACCCAGTACTTC.

The chain couples TRBV6-5 to TRBJ2-7; 9 bases agree with TRBD2. This CDR3 spans 16 amino acids. The V and J ends lost 0 bases and 4 bases, in that order; junction bases with no gene match: 7. Germline CDR1 MNHEY, CDR2 SVGAGI. DNA for the CDR3: TGTGCCAGCAGTTACTCTAGCCTAGCGGGGACTTACGAGCAGTACTTC. Residues: CASSYSSLAGTYEQYF.

This clone has more than one count but fewer than ten. CDR3 region: CASSLGGSSNQPQHF. The CDR3 DNA is TGTGCCAGCAGCTTAGGGGGCAGTAGCAATCAGCCCCAGCATTTT. The chain uses TRBV7-9 and TRBJ1-5; the D gene is possibly TRBD1 (5 bases). This CDR3 has 15 amino acids. V lost 1 base and J lost 0, with 7 bases in between. Looked up from germline, CDR1 is SEHNR and CDR2 is FQNEAQ (reference sequence).

V usage is TRBV4-2 and J usage is TRBJ2-2, with 10 nucleotides matching TRBD2. Germline CDR1 reads LGHNA; CDR2 reads YNFKEQ. The CDR3 has 17 amino acids. Trimming at V came to 4 bases and at J to 1 base, leaving 6 bases not matched to a gene. In DNA, the CDR3 is TGTGCCAGCAGCCTTGGACTAGCGGAGATGAACACCGGGGAGCTGTTTTTT. Encoded protein: CASSLGLAEMNTGELFF.

The chain joins TRBV5-1 to TRBJ2-3; 7 nucleotides match TRBD2. The V and J ends lost 4 bases and 0 bases, in that order; junction bases with no gene match: 5. There are 15 residues in the CDR3. Germline-derived CDR1 and CDR2 are SGHRS and YFSETQ. The CDR3 protein is CASSISGGSTDTQYF. The CDR3 DNA sequence: TGCGCCAGCAGCATATCGGGAGGAAGCACAGATACGCAGTATTTT. Supplemented by reference TRBV5-1 and TRBJ2-3, the full variable domain reads KAGVTQTPRYLIKTRGQQVTLSCSPISGHRSVSWYQQTPGQGLQFLFEYFSETQRNKGNFPGRFSGRQFSNSRSEMNVSTLELGDSALYLCASSISGGSTDTQYFGPGTRLTVL.

This clone was recorded a few times. The chain couples TRBV7-2 to TRBJ2-7; TRBD1 agrees at 7 bases. V shed 0 bases and J 3 bases; nucleotides not matched to a gene: 5. The CDR3 is 15 residues long. From germline, CDR1 is SGHTA and CDR2 FQGNSA. CDR3 bases: TGTGCCAGCAGCTTAGCACCCGGGACAGACTACGAGCAGTACTTC. Protein product: CASSLAPGTDYEQYF.

This chain connects TRBV4-1 to TRBJ2-1; a weak D match, TRBD2 (6 bases). Germline V lookup: CDR1 MGHRA, CDR2 YSYEKL. The CDR3 runs 16 residues. With 0 bases removed from V and 10 bases from J, the gap between germline ends came to 19 bases. The CDR3: CASSQDPGELSLEQFF. CDR3 in DNA: TGCGCCAGCAGCCAAGATCCGGGAGAGCTTTCTCTAGAGCAGTTCTTC.

V is TRBV27 and J is TRBJ2-5; TRBD1 agrees at 10 bases. The V gene end was trimmed by 8 bases and the J gene end by 0 bases; junction bases not matched to a gene: 21. The CDR3 length is 20 residues. Germline lookup yields CDR1 MNHEY and CDR2 SMNVEV (reference sequence). The CDR3, as DNA: TGTGCCAGCGCTAAAACCGGACAGGGGGGTGCTACTTGGTACCAAGAGACCCAGTACTTC. It encodes CASAKTGQGGATWYQETQYF.

This clone came up a few times. The CDR3 DNA reads as TGTGCCAGCAGCCGCGGACAGCTCTACGAGCAGTACTTC. This codes for CASSRGQLYEQYF. This sequence joins TRBV5-4 and TRBJ2-7, with D possibly TRBD1 on 6 matching bases. V was pared by 4 bases and J by 3 bases, with 11 bases between. Germline CDR1 and CDR2: SGHNT and YYREEE (reference sequence). The CDR3 is made up of 13 amino acids.

V usage is TRBV19 and J usage is TRBJ2-1, with D perhaps TRBD2 (6 bases). Trimming pared 8 bases from V and 8 bases from J, leaving 19 bases between. There are 14 residues in the CDR3. Germline V gene lookup returns CDR1 LNHDA and CDR2 SQIVND (reference sequence). CDR3 DNA sequence: TGTGCCAGTTGCCGGGACTCCTCTTTGGATGAGCAGTTCTTC. Protein product: CASCRDSSLDEQFF. Looking up the rest from reference TRBV19 and TRBJ2-1 gives the full variable domain: DGGITQSPKYLFRKEGQNVTLSCEQNLNHDAMYWYRQDPGQGLRLIYYSQIVNDFQKGDIAEGYSVSREKKESFPLTVTSAQKNPTAFYLCASCRDSSLDEQFFGPGTRLTVL.

The J gene is TRBJ2-2, the V gene TRBV28; D uncertain. Trimming left V 5 bases short and J 8 bases short, with 21 bases between. Germline CDR1 and CDR2: MDHEN and SYDVKM. This CDR3 is built from 16 residues. CDR3: CASSTSRSINAGELFF. Written as DNA, the CDR3 is TGTGCCAGCAGTACTTCTAGAAGTATCAACGCTGGGGAGCTGTTTTTT.

This clone has just a few counts. Because the CDR3's place on the DNA is in doubt, the DNA is left out and the CDR3 is given as listed by TCRdb. The rearrangement joins TRBV21-1 to TRBJ1-5; the table gives TRBD1 as D, unverified against the DNA. TRBV21-1 is a pseudogene. The CDR3 region is 18 residues in length, termini included. The CDR3 loop is CASIQKKWGTGNEQPQHF.

This chain links TRBV29-1 with TRBJ2-3; D is undetermined. V was trimmed by 3 bases and J by 3 bases, leaving 7 bases between them. The CDR3 has 12 amino acids. Germline loops: CDR1 SQVTM, CDR2 ANQGSEA. CDR3 nucleotide sequence: TGCAGCGTTGACCGGGTTACAGATACGCAGTATTTT. Its protein is CSVDRVTDTQYF.

CDR3 loop: CASSKREDTGELFF. The CDR3 bases are TGTGCCAGCAGTAAGCGGGAGGACACCGGGGAGCTGTTTTTT. The chain carries TRBV6-4 and TRBJ2-2; the match to TRBD2 covers 9 bases. Germline CDR1 is MRHNA and CDR2 is SNTAGT. V lost 5 bases and J lost 3; bases outside the gene matches: 1. This CDR3 spans 14 amino acids.

In nucleotides, the CDR3 is TGTGCCAGCAGCTTTCAGCCAGCGTCCTACGAGCAGTACTTC. As protein: CASSFQPASYEQYF. The chain couples TRBV11-2 to TRBJ2-7; no clear D. The CDR3 is made up of 14 amino acids. Germline CDR1 is SGHAT and CDR2 is FQNNGV. V gave up 3 bases and J gave up 1 base, with 10 bases separating them.

The J gene is TRBJ2-7, the V gene TRBV4-2; possible D gene TRBD1, 6 bases. This CDR3 has 15 residues. Trimming took off 5 bases at V and 6 bases at J, with 20 bases between the two ends. Looked up from germline, CDR1 is LGHNA and CDR2 is YNFKEQ. The CDR3 sequence is CASSIRTDTTAEQYF. In DNA, the CDR3 is TGTGCCAGCAGCATCAGGACAGACACCACCGCCGAGCAGTACTTC.

This clone has a handful of counts. The chain recombines TRBV27 with TRBJ2-5, with TRBD2 identical over 13 bases. After removal of 6 bases from V and 1 base from J, the junction contained 2 bases not matched to a gene. CDR1 is MNHEY and CDR2 is SMNVEV in the germline V gene (reference sequence). The CDR3 runs to 15 residues. The CDR3 sequence is CASRLAGGRQETQYF. The CDR3 coding sequence is TGTGCCAGCAGACTAGCGGGAGGGCGCCAAGAGACCCAGTACTTC.

This rearrangement joins TRBV20-1 to TRBJ1-1; no firm D call. The length of the CDR3 is 11 residues. Germline lookup yields CDR1 DFQATT and CDR2 SNEGSKA (reference sequence). V lost 0 bases to trimming and J lost 11 bases, with 10 bases between them. CDR3 loop: CSARDALSAFF. The CDR3 DNA follows: TGCAGTGCTAGAGATGCCCTCAGTGCTTTCTTT.

This clone was seen more than once but under ten times. The chain carries TRBV5-6 and TRBJ2-1; weak D call: TRBD2 (6 bases). Trimming pared 4 bases from V and 4 bases from J, leaving 18 bases between. Germline assignment: CDR1 SGHDT and CDR2 YYEEEE. This CDR3 spans 16 amino acids. The DNA of the CDR3 is TGTGCCAGCAGCCCCAAAGGACTACTTCATTACAATGAGCAGTTCTTC. It yields the protein CASSPKGLLHYNEQFF.

This clone came up a few times. The chain combines TRBV2 with TRBJ2-2; TRBD1 matches 9 bases. Germline values: CDR1 SNHLY, CDR2 FYNNEI. The CDR3 is 15 amino acids. Trimming at V came to 4 bases and at J to 3 bases, leaving 3 bases not matched to a gene. CDR3 protein: CASSGDRAYTGELFF. The CDR3 DNA reads TGTGCCAGCAGTGGGGACAGGGCATACACCGGGGAGCTGTTTTTT.

This chain joins TRBV4-1 and TRBJ2-7; 7 bases are a match to TRBD2. The length of the CDR3 is 15 residues. Germline lookup yields CDR1 MGHRA and CDR2 YSYEKL. The trim removed 0 bases at V and 3 bases at J, leaving 5 bases unmatched. The CDR3 bases are TGCGCCAGCAGCCAAGATGTACAGCGGGGCTACGAGCAGTACTTC. Its protein is CASSQDVQRGYEQYF.

This clone was observed once. This chain joins TRBV7-9 and TRBJ2-5; the D gene is possibly TRBD2 (5 bases). The CDR3 contains 17 residues. Trimming pared 1 base from V and 5 bases from J, leaving 20 bases between. Germline CDR1 SEHNR, CDR2 FQNEAQ (reference sequence). The DNA of the CDR3 is TGTGCCAGCAGCTTAGATCTGGTCTACGGGGTTGGGGAGACCCAGTACTTC. Its protein is CASSLDLVYGVGETQYF.

V and J are TRBV6-5 and TRBJ2-1, with 8 bases fitting TRBD1. This CDR3 spans 13 amino acids. Germline V gene sequence: CDR1 MNHEY, CDR2 SVGAGI. V shed 0 bases, J shed 15 bases, and the junction held 7 bases outside the gene matches. The CDR3, as DNA: TGTGCCAGCAGTTACTCAGGACAGGGAGTTCGGTTCTTC. Translation gives CASSYSGQGVRFF.

This chain connects TRBV7-8 to TRBJ2-7; 7 bases are shared with TRBD1. Germline values: CDR1 SGHVS, CDR2 FQNEAQ. The CDR3 length is 12 residues. The junction had 4 bases not matched to a gene; V was cut back by 4 bases and J by 7 bases. The CDR3 sequence: CASSSNRGEQYF. The DNA for the CDR3 is TGTGCCAGCAGCTCTAACAGGGGTGAGCAGTACTTC.

The chain combines TRBV4-3 with TRBJ1-1; the D gene is possibly TRBD1 (5 bases). Germline V gene data show CDR1 as LGHNA and CDR2 as YSLEER. Trimming cost V 5 bases and J 3 bases, with 13 bases left between them. The CDR3 contains 14 residues. In DNA form, the CDR3 reads TGCGCCAGCAGCAGGGGCGAAGGGTACACTGAAGCTTTCTTT. Translation: CASSRGEGYTEAFF.

The chain couples TRBV20-1 to TRBJ2-3; D unresolved. Germline V gene sequence: CDR1 DFQATT, CDR2 SNEGSKA (reference sequence). CDR3 length equals 11 residues. Trimming stripped 5 bases from V and 5 bases from J, with 8 bases between. CDR3 nucleotides: TGCAGTGCTTTACTTGGAGATACGCAGTATTTT. Protein product: CSALLGDTQYF.

This chain links TRBV28 with TRBJ2-7, with TRBD1 identical over 7 bases. Trimming at V came to 0 bases and at J to 9 bases, leaving 8 bases not matched to a gene. Germline-derived CDR1 and CDR2 are MDHEN and SYDVKM. The length of the CDR3 is 14 residues. CDR3 sequence: CASSLWATGTVQYF. CDR3 bases: TGTGCCAGCAGTTTATGGGCGACAGGGACAGTGCAGTACTTC.